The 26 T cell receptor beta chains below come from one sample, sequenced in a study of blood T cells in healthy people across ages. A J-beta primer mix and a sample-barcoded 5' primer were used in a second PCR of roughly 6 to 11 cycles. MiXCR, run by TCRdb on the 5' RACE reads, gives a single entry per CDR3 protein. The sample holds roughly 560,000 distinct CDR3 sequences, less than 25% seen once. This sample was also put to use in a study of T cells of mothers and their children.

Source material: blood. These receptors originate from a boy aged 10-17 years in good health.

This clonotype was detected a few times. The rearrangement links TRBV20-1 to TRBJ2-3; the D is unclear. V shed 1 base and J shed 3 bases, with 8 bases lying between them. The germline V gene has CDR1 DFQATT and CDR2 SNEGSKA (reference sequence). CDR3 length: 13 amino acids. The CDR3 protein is CSARGQLTDTQYF. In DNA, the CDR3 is TGCAGTGCTAGAGGGCAGCTTACAGATACGCAGTATTTT.

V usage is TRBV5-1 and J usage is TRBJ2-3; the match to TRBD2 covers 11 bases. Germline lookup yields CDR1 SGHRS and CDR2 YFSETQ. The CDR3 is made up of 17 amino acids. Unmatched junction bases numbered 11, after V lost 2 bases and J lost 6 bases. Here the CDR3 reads CASSFRNSGGGEDTQYF. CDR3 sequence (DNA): TGCGCCAGCAGCTTCAGGAATAGCGGGGGGGGAGAGGATACGCAGTATTTT.

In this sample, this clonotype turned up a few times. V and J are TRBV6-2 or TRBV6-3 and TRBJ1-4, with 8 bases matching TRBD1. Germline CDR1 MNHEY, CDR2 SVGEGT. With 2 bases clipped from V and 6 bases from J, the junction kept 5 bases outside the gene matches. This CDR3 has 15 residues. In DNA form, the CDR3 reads TGTGCCAGCAGTTACCCGGGACAGGCTCATGAAAAACTGTTTTTT. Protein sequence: CASSYPGQAHEKLFF.

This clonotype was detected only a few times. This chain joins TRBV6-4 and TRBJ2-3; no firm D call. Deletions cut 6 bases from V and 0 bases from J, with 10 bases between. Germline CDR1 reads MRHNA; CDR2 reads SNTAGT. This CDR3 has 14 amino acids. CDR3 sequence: CASRDSGSTDTQYF. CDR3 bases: TGTGCCAGCAGAGATAGTGGGAGCACAGATACGCAGTATTTT.

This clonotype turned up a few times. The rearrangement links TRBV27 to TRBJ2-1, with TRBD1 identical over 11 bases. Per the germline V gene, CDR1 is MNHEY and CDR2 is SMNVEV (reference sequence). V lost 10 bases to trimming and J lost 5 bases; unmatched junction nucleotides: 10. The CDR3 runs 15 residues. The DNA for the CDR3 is TGTGCCATTCAGAGCGGGACAGGGGGGAACAATGAGCAGTTCTTC. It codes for CAIQSGTGGNNEQFF.

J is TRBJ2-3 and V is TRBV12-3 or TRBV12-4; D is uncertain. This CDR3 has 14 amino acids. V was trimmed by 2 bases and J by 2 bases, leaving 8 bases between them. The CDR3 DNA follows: TGTGCCAGCAGTTTAAGAGTGAACACAGATACGCAGTATTTT. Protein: CASSLRVNTDTQYF.

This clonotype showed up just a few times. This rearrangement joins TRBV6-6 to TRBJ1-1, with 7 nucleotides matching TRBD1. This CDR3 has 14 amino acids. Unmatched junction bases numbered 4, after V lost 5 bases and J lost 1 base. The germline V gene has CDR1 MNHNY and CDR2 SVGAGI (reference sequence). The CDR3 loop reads CASSIQGTNTEAFF. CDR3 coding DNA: TGTGCCAGCAGTATACAGGGGACGAACACTGAAGCTTTCTTT.

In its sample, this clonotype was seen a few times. The CDR3 DNA follows: TGCAGCGTGCTCACCGGGAACACTGAAGCTTTCTTT. Translation: CSVLTGNTEAFF. The J gene is TRBJ1-1, the V gene TRBV29-1; D unresolved. This CDR3 has 12 amino acids. V shed 6 bases and J shed 1 base, with 9 bases lying between them. Per germline, CDR1 SQVTM and CDR2 ANQGSEA. Full variable domain (missing parts from reference TRBV29-1 and TRBJ1-1): SAVISQKPSRDICQRGTSLTIQCQVDSQVTMMFWYRQQPGQSLTLIATANQGSEATYESGFVIDKFPISRPNLTFSTLTVSNMSPEDSSIYLCSVLTGNTEAFFGQGTRLTVV.

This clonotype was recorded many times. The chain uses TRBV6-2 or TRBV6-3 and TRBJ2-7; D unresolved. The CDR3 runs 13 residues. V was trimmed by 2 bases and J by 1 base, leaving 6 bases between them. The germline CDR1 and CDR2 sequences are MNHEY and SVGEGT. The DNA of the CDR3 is TGTGCCAGCAGTTACGTAGAGTCCTACGAGCAGTACTTC. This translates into CASSYVESYEQYF.

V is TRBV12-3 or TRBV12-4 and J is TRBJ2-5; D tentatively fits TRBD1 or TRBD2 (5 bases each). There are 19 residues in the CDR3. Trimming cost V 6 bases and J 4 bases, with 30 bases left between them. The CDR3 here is CASRRLGVVWVRRRETQYF. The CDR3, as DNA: TGTGCCAGCAGACGCCTAGGGGTAGTGTGGGTCAGGAGGAGAGAGACCCAGTACTTC.

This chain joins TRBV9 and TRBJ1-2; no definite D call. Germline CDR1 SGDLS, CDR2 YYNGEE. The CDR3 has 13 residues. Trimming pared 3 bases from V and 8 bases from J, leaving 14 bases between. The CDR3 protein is CASSGHAGEGYTF. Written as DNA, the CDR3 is TGTGCCAGCAGCGGGCACGCCGGGGAGGGCTACACCTTC. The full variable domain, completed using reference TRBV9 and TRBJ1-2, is DSGVTQTPKHLITATGQRVTLRCSPRSGDLSVYWYQQSLDQGLQFLIQYYNGEERAKGNILERFSAQQFPDLHSELNLSSLELGDSALYFCASSGHAGEGYTFGSGTRLTVV.

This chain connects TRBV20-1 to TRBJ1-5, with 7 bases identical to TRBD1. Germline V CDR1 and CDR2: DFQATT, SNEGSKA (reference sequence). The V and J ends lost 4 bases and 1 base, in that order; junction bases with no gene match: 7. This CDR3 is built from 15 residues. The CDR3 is CSAITTGSSNQPQHF. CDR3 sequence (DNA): TGCAGTGCTATTACGACAGGGTCGAGCAATCAGCCCCAGCATTTT.

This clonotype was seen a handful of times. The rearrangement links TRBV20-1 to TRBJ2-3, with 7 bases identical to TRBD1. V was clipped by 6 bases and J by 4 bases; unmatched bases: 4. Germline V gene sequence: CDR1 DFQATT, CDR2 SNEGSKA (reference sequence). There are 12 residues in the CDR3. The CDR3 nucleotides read TGCAGTGCACCTGACAGGGCAGATACGCAGTATTTT. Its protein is CSAPDRADTQYF.

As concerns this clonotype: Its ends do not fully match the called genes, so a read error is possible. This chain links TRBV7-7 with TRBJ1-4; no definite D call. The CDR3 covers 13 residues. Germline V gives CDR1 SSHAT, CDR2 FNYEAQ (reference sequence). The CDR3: CASSRVVGEKLFF. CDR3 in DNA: TGTGCTAGCAGCCGAGTGGTGGGGGAAAAACTGTTTTTT.

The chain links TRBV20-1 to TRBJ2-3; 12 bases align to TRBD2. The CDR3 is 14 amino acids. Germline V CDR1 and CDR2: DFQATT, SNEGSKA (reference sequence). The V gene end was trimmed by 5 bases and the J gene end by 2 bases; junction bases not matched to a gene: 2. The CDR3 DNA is TGCAGTGCTGGACTAGCGGGAAACACAGATACGCAGTATTTT. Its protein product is CSAGLAGNTDTQYF.

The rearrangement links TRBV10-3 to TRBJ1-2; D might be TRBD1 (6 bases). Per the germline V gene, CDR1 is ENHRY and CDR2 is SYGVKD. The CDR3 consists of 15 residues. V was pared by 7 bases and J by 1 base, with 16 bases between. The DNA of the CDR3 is TGTGCCATCAAGGCAGGGGATACAAATAACTATGGCTACACCTTC. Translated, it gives CAIKAGDTNNYGYTF.

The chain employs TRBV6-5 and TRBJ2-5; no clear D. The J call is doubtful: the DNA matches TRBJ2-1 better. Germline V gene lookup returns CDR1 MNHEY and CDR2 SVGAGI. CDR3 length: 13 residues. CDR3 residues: CASSYSESGEQFF. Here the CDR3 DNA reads TGTGCCAGCAGTTACTCCGAATCCGGTGAGCAGTTCTTC.

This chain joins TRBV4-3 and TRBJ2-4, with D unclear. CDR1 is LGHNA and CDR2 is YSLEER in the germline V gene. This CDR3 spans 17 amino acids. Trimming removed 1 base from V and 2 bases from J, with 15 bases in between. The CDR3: CASSQGRPCLPKNIQYF. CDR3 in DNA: TGCGCCAGCAGCCAAGGGCGACCGTGCCTGCCCAAAAACATTCAGTACTTC.

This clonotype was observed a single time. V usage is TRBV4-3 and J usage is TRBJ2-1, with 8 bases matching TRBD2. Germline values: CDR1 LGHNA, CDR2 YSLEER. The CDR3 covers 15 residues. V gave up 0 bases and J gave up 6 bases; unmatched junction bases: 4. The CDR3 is CASSQDRAGGNEQFF. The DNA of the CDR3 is TGCGCCAGCAGCCAAGATCGGGCGGGAGGCAATGAGCAGTTCTTC.

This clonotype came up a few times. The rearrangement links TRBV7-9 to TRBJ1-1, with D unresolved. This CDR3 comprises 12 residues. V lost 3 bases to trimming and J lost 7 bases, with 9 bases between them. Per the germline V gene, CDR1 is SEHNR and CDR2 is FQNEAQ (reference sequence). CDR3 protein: CASSFHSREAFF. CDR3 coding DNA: TGTGCCAGCAGCTTTCATTCCCGTGAAGCTTTCTTT.

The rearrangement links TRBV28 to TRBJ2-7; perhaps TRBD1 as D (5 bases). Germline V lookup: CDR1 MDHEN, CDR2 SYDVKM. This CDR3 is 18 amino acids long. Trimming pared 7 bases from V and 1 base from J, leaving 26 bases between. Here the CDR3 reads CASMGDGAGLSVSYEQYF. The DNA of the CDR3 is TGTGCCAGCATGGGTGATGGGGCAGGGCTTTCGGTTTCCTACGAGCAGTACTTC. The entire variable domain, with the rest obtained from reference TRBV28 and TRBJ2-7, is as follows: DVKVTQSSRYLVKRTGEKVFLECVQDMDHENMFWYRQDPGLGLRLIYFSYDVKMKEKGDIPEGYSVSREKKERFSLILESASTNQTSMYLCASMGDGAGLSVSYEQYFGPGTRLTVT.

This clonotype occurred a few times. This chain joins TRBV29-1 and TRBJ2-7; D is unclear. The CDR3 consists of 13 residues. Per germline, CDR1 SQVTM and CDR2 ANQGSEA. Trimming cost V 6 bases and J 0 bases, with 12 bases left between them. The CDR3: CSVLLSLSYEQYF. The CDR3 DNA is TGCAGCGTCCTACTCAGCCTCTCCTACGAGCAGTACTTC.

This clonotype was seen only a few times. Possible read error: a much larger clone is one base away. The CDR3 DNA is TGCAGTGCTAGAGGGACAGGGTTCCCTGAAGCTTTCTTT. Protein product: CSARGTGFPEAFF. The V and J genes are TRBV20-1 and TRBJ1-1, with 8 nucleotides matching TRBD1. Germline loops: CDR1 DFQATT, CDR2 SNEGSKA (reference sequence). V gave up 1 base and J gave up 6 bases; unmatched junction bases: 4. The length of the CDR3 is 13 residues.

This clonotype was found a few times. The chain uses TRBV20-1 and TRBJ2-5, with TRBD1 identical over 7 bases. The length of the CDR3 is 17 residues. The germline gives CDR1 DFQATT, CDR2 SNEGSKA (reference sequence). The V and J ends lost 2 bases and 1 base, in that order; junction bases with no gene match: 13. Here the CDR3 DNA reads TGCAGTGCTAGACCGGCGAACAGGGGCACCTTCCAAGAGACCCAGTACTTC. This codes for CSARPANRGTFQETQYF.

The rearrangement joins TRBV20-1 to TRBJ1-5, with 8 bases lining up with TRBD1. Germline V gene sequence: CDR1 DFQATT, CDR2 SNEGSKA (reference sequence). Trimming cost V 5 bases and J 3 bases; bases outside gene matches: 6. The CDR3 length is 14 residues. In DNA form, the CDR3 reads TGCAGTGCTGGCCCGACAGGGGTCAATCAGCCCCAGCATTTT. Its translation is CSAGPTGVNQPQHF.

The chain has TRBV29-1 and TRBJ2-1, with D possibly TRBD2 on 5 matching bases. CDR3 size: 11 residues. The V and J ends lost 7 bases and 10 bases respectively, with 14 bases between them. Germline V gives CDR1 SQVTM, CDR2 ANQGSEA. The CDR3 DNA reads TGCAGCGCTGGACTCTCTAAGGAGCAGTTCTTC. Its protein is CSAGLSKEQFF.